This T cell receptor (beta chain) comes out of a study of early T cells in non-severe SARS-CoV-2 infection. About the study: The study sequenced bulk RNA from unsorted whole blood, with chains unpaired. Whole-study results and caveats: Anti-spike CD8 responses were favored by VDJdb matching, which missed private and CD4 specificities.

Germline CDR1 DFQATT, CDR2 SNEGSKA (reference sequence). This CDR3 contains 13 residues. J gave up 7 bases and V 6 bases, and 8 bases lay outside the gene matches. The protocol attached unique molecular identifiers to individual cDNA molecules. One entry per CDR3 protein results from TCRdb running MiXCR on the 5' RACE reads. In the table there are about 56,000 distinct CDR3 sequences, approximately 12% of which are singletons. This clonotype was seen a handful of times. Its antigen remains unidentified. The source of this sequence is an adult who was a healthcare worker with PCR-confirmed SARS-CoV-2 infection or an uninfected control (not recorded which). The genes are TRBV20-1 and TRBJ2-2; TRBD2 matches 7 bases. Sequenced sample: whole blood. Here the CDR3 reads CSAHREASGELFF. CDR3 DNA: TGCAGTGCGCACCGGGAGGCTAGCGGGGAGCTGTTTTTT.